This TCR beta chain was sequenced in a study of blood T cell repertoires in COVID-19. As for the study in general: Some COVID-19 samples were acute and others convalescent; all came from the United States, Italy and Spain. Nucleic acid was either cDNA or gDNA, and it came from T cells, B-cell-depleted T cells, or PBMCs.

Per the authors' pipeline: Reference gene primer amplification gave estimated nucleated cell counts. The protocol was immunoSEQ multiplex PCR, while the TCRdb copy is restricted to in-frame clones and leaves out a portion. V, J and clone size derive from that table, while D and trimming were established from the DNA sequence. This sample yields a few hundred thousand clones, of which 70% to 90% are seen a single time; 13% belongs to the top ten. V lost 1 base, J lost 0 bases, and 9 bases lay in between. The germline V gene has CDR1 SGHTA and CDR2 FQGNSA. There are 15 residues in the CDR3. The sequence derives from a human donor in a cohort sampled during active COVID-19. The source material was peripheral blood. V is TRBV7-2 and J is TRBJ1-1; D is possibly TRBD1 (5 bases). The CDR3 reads CASSLGDSLNTEAFF. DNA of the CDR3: TGTGCCAGCAGCTTAGGCGACAGCCTGAACACTGAAGCTTTCTTT.